What follows is one TCR beta chain and its context. This sample stems from a study of blood T cell repertoires in COVID-19. About the study: COVID-19 samples, acute and convalescent, were from the United States, Italy and Spain.

Original processing notes: Estimation of nucleated cell counts relied on the amplification of reference gene primers. Assay: immunoSEQ multiplex PCR; the TCRdb copy retains only in-frame clones and omits some. V and J calls and clone size are given by that table; D and trimming were obtained from the DNA. Here the sample spans fewer than 250,000 clones, around 80% being singletons. The sequence derives from a woman older than 75 with acute or convalescent COVID-19. Sequencing was done on a sample of peripheral blood.

This chain's CDR3 is CASSDRDSRWNTEAFF. The CDR3 DNA follows: TGTGCCAGCAGCGACCGGGACAGTCGGTGGAACACTGAAGCTTTCTTT. V gene TRBV7-3 combines with J gene TRBJ1-1, with 7 bases that match TRBD1. Germline CDR1 is SGHTA and CDR2 is FQGTGA. Losses at the gene ends were 5 bases for V and 1 base for J; bases not matched to a gene: 10. The CDR3 runs to 16 residues.